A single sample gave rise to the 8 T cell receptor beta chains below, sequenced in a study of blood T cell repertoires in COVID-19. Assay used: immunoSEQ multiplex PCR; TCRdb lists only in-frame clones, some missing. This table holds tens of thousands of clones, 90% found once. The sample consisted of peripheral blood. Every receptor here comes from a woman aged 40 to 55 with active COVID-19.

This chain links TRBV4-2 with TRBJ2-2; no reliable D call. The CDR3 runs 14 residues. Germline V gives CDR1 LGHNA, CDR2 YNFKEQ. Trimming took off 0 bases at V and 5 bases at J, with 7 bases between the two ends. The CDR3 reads CASSQERRTGELFF. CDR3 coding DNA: TGTGCCAGCAGCCAAGAGAGGCGGACCGGGGAGCTGTTTTTT.

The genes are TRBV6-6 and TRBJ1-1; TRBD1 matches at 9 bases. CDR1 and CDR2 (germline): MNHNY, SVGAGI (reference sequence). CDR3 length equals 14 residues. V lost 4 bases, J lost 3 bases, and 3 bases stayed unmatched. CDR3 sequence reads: CASSSRTGDTEAFF. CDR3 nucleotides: TGTGCCAGCAGTTCAAGGACAGGGGACACTGAAGCTTTCTTT.

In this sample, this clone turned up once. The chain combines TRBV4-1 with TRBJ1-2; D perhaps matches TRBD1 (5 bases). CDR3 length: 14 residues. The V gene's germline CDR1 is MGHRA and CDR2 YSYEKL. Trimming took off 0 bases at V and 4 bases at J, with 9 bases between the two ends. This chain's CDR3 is CASSQERQPYGYTF. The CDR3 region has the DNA TGCGCCAGCAGCCAAGAGAGACAGCCCTATGGCTACACCTTC.

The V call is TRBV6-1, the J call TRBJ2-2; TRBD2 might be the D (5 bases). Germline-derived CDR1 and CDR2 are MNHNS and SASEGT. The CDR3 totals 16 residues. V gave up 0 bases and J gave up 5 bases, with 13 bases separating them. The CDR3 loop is CASSEASSRATGELFF. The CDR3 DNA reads TGTGCCAGCAGTGAAGCAAGTTCGCGGGCGACCGGGGAGCTGTTTTTT.

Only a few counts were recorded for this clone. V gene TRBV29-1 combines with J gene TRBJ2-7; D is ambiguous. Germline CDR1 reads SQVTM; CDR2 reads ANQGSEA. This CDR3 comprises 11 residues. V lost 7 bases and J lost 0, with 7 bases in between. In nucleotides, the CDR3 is TGCAGCGGGGCCAGCTCCTACGAGCAGTACTTC. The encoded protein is CSGASSYEQYF.

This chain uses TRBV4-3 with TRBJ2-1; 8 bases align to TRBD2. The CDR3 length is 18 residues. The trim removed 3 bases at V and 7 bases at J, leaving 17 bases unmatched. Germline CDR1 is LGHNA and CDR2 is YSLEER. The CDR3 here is CASSHDRGPGGLQNEQFF. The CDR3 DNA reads TGCGCCAGCAGCCACGATCGAGGCCCGGGGGGGCTCCAGAATGAGCAGTTCTTC.

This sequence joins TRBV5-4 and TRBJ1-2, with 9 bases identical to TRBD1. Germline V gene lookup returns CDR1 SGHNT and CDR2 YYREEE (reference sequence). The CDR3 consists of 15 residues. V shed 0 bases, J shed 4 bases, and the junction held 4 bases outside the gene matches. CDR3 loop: CASSLGTGVRYGYTF. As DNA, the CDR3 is TGTGCCAGCAGCTTGGGGACAGGGGTACGCTATGGCTACACCTTC.

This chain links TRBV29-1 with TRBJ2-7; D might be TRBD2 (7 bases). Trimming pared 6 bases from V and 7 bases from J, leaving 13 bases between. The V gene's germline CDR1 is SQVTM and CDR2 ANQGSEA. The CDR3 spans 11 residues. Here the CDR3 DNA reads TGCAGCGTGAGAGGGGGGGAGGAGCAGTACTTC. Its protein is CSVRGGEEQYF.